In this sample, the clone carrying this TCR beta chain turned up many times. Its target is unknown. The data were taken from a study of CD8 T cells in ankylosing spondylitis. General study findings and limits: The study identified a TCR beta motif of under ten highly homologous variants that appeared characteristic of ankylosing spondylitis blood. Peripheral blood samples showed relatively rare disease-linked clones, and these clones were CD8+. Significantly higher representation of disease-linked clones was reported for matched ankylosing spondylitis synovial fluid.

In making TCR beta libraries, quantitative 5'-RACE with molecular barcodes was used. In TCRdb, the 5' RACE reads were re-called with MiXCR into one record per CDR3 protein. The sample consists of about 500,000 distinct CDR3 sequences, 5.3% of them appearing once. Germline V CDR1 and CDR2: SGHDT, YYEEEE. The ends lost 1 base at V and 6 bases at J; junction bases unmatched: 18. The CDR3 length is 19 residues. The receptor was derived from a male donor with ankylosing spondylitis. Sequenced: blood, either unsorted or a sorted T cell fraction (not recorded which). The chain links TRBV5-6 to TRBJ2-2; 7 bases line up with TRBD2. The CDR3 sequence: CASSLLDGPREVYAGELFF. CDR3 bases: TGTGCCAGCAGCTTGTTAGATGGTCCTCGGGAGGTCTATGCCGGGGAGCTGTTTTTT.